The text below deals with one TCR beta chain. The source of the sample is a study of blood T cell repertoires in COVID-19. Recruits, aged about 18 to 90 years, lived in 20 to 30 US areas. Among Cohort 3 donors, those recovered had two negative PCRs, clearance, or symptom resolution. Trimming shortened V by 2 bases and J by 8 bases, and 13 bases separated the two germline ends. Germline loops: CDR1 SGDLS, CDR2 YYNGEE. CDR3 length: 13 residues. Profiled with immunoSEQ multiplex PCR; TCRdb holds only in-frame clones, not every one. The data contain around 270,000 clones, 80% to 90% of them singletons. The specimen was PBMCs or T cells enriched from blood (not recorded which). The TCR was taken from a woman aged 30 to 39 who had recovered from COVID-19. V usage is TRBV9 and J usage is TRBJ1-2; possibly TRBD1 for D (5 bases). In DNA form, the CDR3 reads TGTGCCAGCAGCGTTGGGCAGGGTTGGGGCTACACCTTC. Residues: CASSVGQGWGYTF.